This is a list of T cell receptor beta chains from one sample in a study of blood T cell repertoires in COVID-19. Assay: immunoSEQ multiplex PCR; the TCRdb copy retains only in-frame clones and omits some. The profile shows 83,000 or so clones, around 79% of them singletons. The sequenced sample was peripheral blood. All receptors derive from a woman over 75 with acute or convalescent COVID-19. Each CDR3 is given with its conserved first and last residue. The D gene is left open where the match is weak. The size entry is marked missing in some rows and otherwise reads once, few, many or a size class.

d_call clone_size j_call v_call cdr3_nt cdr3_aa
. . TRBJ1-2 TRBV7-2 TGTGCCAGCAGCCCTCGGACAGCATATGGCTACACCTTC CASSPRTAYGYTF
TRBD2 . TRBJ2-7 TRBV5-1 TGCGCCAGCAGCTTAAGACTAGCGGGGGGTCTAAAGTCATCCTACGAGCAGTACTTC CASSLRLAGGLKSSYEQYF
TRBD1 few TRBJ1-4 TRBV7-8 TGTGCCAGCAGCTTAGGGAGGGGGCAGGGGGAAAAACTGTTTTTT CASSLGRGQGEKLFF
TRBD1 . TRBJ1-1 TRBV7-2 TGTGCCAGCAGCTACGCACAGGGGGTCACTGAAGCTTTCTTT CASSYAQGVTEAFF
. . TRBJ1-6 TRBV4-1 TGCGCCAGCAGCCAAGCTGTACAGGGTGGTAATTCACCCCTCCACTTT CASSQAVQGGNSPLHF
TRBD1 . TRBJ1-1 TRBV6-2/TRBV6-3 TGTGCCAGCAGTTACGGATCGGGACAGGGGGACACTGAAGCTTTCTTT CASSYGSGQGDTEAFF
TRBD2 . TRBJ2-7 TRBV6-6 TGTGCCAGCAGTTACCTGGGACTAGGCTACGAGCAGTACTTC CASSYLGLGYEQYF
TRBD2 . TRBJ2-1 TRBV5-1 TGCGCCAGCAGCTTCGCGGGAGGGAATAACAATGAGCAGTTCTTC CASSFAGGNNNEQFF
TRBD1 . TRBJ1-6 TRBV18 TGTGCCAGCTCACCAACAGGGGGGGAATCACCCCTCCACTTT CASSPTGGESPLHF
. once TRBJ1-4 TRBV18 TGTGCCAGCTCACCGGTTCAGGGCCGAACTAATGAAAAACTGTTTTTT CASSPVQGRTNEKLFF
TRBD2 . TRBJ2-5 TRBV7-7 TGTGCTAGCAGCTTACTAGCGGGGGGGCAAGAGACCCAGTACTTC CASSLLAGGQETQYF
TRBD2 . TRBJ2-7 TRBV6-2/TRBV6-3 TGTGCCAGCAGTTACGTAGGACTAGCGGGAGGAGAAGGTGGGCTACGCGAGCAGTACTTC CASSYVGLAGGEGGLREQYF
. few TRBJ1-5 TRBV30 TGTGCCTGGAGTTCTCCCTCCGGTCCCCAGCATTTT CAWSSPSGPQHF
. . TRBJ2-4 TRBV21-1 TGTGCCAGCAGCAAAGGCGGGTTGTCCAAAAACATTCAGTACTTC CASSKGGLSKNIQYF
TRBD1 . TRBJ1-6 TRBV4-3 TGCGCCAGCAGCCAGCGCCCCCAGGGGGCTGATAATTCACCCCTCCACTTT CASSQRPQGADNSPLHF
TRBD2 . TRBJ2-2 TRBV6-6 TGTGCCAGTAGCGGGACGAACACCGGGGAGCTGTTTTTT CASSGTNTGELFF
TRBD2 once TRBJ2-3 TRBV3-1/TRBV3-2 TGTGCCAGCAGCCAAGGTAGCGGGAGGTCAGATACGCAGTATTTT CASSQGSGRSDTQYF
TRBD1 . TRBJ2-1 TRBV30 TGTGCCTCCCACGGACAGGGGGCTAGAAATGAGCAGTTCTTC CASHGQGARNEQFF
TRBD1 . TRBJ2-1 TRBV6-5 TGTGCCACCCAGGGGGCCTATGAGCAGTTCTTC CATQGAYEQFF
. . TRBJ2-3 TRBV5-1 TGCGCCAGCAGCTTAGGCGGTACAGATACGCAGTATTTT CASSLGGTDTQYF
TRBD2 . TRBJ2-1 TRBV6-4 TGTGCCAGCAGTGAACTAGCGGGGGGGCACTATGAGCAGTTCTTC CASSELAGGHYEQFF
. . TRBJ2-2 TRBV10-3 TGTGCCATCAGTCCCTATACCGACACCGGGGAGCTGTTTTTT CAISPYTDTGELFF